The 5 T cell receptor beta chains in this list originate from one sample, sequenced in a study of CD4 T cell repertoires in COVID-19 (dated by TCRdb to the early 2020s). The time point label here, explained by the study, means: sample from a COVID-19-recovered individual after infection. The protocol used for the library was the immunoSEQ multiplex PCR assay. In TCRdb, the immuneACCESS table is reduced to in-frame sequences with V and J assigned. These tables do not hold every clone; where another copy was compared, an unresolved V gene accounts for under half, and the others remain unexplained. The sample table shows more than 65,000 clones, and around four fifths are seen once. The ten largest clones represent approximately 0.6% of the sample. Sequences were derived from CD4+ T cells from peripheral blood, sampled after recovery from COVID-19. Receptors were obtained from a human donor who had COVID-19.

V and J are TRBV12-3 or TRBV12-4 and TRBJ2-7; no reliable D call. This CDR3 has 11 residues. The V end lost 5 bases, the J end lost 3 bases, and 5 bases lay between the germline ends. The CDR3 spells CASSVLYEQYF. In DNA form, the CDR3 reads TGTGCCAGCAGTGTCCTCTACGAGCAGTACTTC.

V is TRBV12-3 or TRBV12-4 and J is TRBJ2-3; no reliable D call. The V gene lost 8 bases and the J gene lost 0 bases, with 6 bases spanning the gap. The CDR3 is made up of 12 amino acids. The CDR3 DNA reads as TGTGCCAGCGCGACTAGCACAGATACGCAGTATTTT. Translated: CASATSTDTQYF.

This clone was detected a few times. In nucleotides, the CDR3 is TGTGCCAGCAGCGCGGGGCGTACCGAAGCTTTCTTT. Translating gives CASSAGRTEAFF. The genes are TRBV7-6 and TRBJ1-1; weak D call: TRBD1 (5 bases). CDR1 and CDR2 (germline): SGHVS, FNYEAQ. V was pared by 5 bases and J by 8 bases, with 12 bases between. The length of the CDR3 is 12 residues.

The V gene is TRBV9, the J gene TRBJ2-3; a possible D gene is TRBD2 (6 bases). V lost 0 bases and J 5 bases, leaving 10 bases between the germline ends. This CDR3 region has 14 residues. Germline-derived CDR1 and CDR2 are SGDLS and YYNGEE. The CDR3 sequence: CASSVGLGGDTQYF. As DNA, the CDR3 is TGTGCCAGCAGCGTAGGACTAGGAGGAGATACGCAGTATTTT.

The V and J genes are TRBV19 and TRBJ1-1; D is ambiguous. V lost 3 bases, J lost 1 base, and 12 bases lay in between. This CDR3 contains 15 residues. Germline V gene data show CDR1 as LNHDA and CDR2 as SQIVND (reference sequence). CDR3 nucleotide sequence: TGTGCCAGTAGTATTGTAGGCAGCTCGAACACTGAAGCTTTCTTT. Protein: CASSIVGSSNTEAFF.